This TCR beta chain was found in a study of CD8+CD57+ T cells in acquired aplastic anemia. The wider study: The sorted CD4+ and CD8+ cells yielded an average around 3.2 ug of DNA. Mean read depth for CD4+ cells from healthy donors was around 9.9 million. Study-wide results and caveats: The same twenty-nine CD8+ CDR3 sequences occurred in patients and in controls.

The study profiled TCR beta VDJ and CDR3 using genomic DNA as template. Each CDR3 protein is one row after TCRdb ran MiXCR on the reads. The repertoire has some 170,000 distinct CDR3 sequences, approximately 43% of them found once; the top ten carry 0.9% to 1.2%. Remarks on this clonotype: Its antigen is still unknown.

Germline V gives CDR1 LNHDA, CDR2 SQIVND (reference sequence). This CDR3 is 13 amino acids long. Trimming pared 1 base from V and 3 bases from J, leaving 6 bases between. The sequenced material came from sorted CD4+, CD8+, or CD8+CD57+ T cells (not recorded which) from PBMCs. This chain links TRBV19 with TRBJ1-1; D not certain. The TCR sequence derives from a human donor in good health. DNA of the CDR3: TGTGCCAGTAGTATAGCCACGGACACTGAAGCTTTCTTT. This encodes CASSIATDTEAFF.